The 10 T cell receptor beta chains listed next were all sequenced from one sample in a study of identical twins. One entry per CDR3 protein results from TCRdb running MiXCR on the 5' RACE reads. The sample contains roughly 480,000 distinct CDR3 sequences, approximately 24% of which appear only once. The sample was also linked to a second study, of T cells expressing NK-cell markers.

The specimen sequenced was CD4+ T cells sorted from blood. The receptors derive from a woman aged 18-29 years in good health.

This rearrangement joins TRBV4-3 to TRBJ2-2; 7 bases are shared with TRBD1. The CDR3 is 15 amino acids. CDR1 and CDR2 (germline): LGHNA, YSLEER. The ends lost 0 bases at V and 7 bases at J; junction bases unmatched: 5. The CDR3 DNA reads TGCGCCAGCAGCCAAGAAGACAGGGTGTTCGGGGAGCTGTTTTTT. Protein: CASSQEDRVFGELFF.

This chain links TRBV25-1 with TRBJ2-2; TRBD1 aligns across 10 bases. The V gene's germline CDR1 is MGHDK and CDR2 SYGVNS. Losses at the gene ends were 8 bases for V and 6 bases for J; bases not matched to a gene: 15. This CDR3 spans 17 amino acids. The CDR3 here is CASSKGQGFWVPGELFF. As DNA, the CDR3 is TGTGCCAGCTCGAAGGGACAGGGGTTTTGGGTCCCCGGGGAGCTGTTTTTT.

V usage is TRBV6-5 and J usage is TRBJ1-1; unclear D gene. This CDR3 has 14 residues. Deletions cut 2 bases from V and 0 bases from J, with 7 bases between. The germline gives CDR1 MNHEY, CDR2 SVGAGI. Here the CDR3 reads CASSYGNMNTEAFF. In nucleotides, the CDR3 is TGTGCCAGCAGTTACGGGAACATGAACACTGAAGCTTTCTTT.

J is TRBJ2-1 and V is TRBV6-1; 12 positions match TRBD1. The CDR3 is 15 residues long. V lost 4 bases to trimming and J lost 6 bases; unmatched junction nucleotides: 4. Looked up from germline, CDR1 is MNHNS and CDR2 is SASEGT. The CDR3 spells CASSARDRGRNEQFF. The CDR3 DNA reads as TGTGCCAGCAGTGCCCGGGACAGGGGGCGCAATGAGCAGTTCTTC.

V and J are TRBV7-9 and TRBJ2-7; D may be TRBD2 (6 bases). Between the trimmed V and J ends, which lost 3 bases and 2 bases, there was a span of 11 bases. Germline lookup yields CDR1 SEHNR and CDR2 FQNEAQ (reference sequence). CDR3 length: 14 residues. The CDR3 coding sequence is TGTGCCAGCAGCTTTGCGGGACCGACCTACGAGCAGTACTTC. It translates to CASSFAGPTYEQYF.

This clonotype was seen at least ten times. This rearrangement joins TRBV20-1 to TRBJ2-1; 14 nucleotides match TRBD2. The CDR3 runs 18 residues. Per the germline V gene, CDR1 is DFQATT and CDR2 is SNEGSKA (reference sequence). V lost 4 bases and J lost 8; bases outside the gene matches: 16. As DNA, the CDR3 is TGCAGTGCTAACGGACTAGCGGGAGGTGGAGTGACGCTCCATGAGCAGTTCTTC. Residues: CSANGLAGGGVTLHEQFF.

This clonotype turned up a few times. CDR3 in amino acids: CASSSTWTGITYNEQFF. CDR3 DNA: TGCGCCAGCAGCTCCACCTGGACCGGGATAACCTACAATGAGCAGTTCTTC. The V gene is TRBV5-1, the J gene TRBJ2-1; D perhaps matches TRBD2 (5 bases). The germline V gene encodes CDR1 SGHRS and CDR2 YFSETQ. This CDR3 has 17 residues. Trimming stripped 3 bases from V and 2 bases from J, with 18 bases between.

The chain links TRBV28 to TRBJ1-2, with a tentative D call TRBD1 (6 bases). The germline gives CDR1 MDHEN, CDR2 SYDVKM. V shed 2 bases and J shed 3 bases, with 16 bases lying between them. The CDR3 loop spans 16 amino acids. The CDR3 here is CASSLPGAPPYYGYTF. As DNA, the CDR3 is TGTGCCAGCAGTTTACCAGGGGCGCCCCCGTACTATGGCTACACCTTC.

This clonotype has a count of ten or more. This chain connects TRBV4-1 to TRBJ2-5; D is undetermined. The length of the CDR3 is 16 residues. CDR1 is MGHRA and CDR2 is YSYEKL in the germline V gene. V lost 0 bases, J lost 4 bases, and 15 bases lay in between. CDR3 amino acids: CASSQDYGSPGETQYF. In nucleotides, the CDR3 is TGCGCCAGCAGCCAAGATTACGGCAGCCCGGGAGAGACCCAGTACTTC.

In this sample, this clonotype turned up many times. V and J are TRBV7-6 and TRBJ2-3; D uncertain. Deletions cut 2 bases from V and 4 bases from J, with 7 bases between. CDR3 length: 13 amino acids. In germline, CDR1 is SGHVS, CDR2 FNYEAQ. This CDR3 is CASSLKAADTQYF. The CDR3 DNA reads TGTGCCAGCAGCTTAAAGGCCGCAGATACGCAGTATTTT.